The 12 T cell receptor beta chains below all came from one sample that was sequenced in a study of blood T cells in healthy people across ages. The authors ran a second PCR of 7 to 11 cycles using a sample-barcoded 5' primer and a J-beta primer mix. TCRdb called the 5' RACE reads again in MiXCR, with one record for every CDR3 protein. This table has approximately 1,700,000 distinct CDR3 sequences, more than 35% appearing once. The sample was blood. Every receptor here comes from a human donor in good health.

The chain recombines TRBV14 with TRBJ2-1; 10 bases line up with TRBD2. The CDR3 extends over 17 amino acids. The V and J ends lost 4 bases and 0 bases, in that order; junction bases with no gene match: 6. Germline CDR1 SGHDN, CDR2 FVKESK. The DNA for the CDR3 is TGTGCCAGCAGCCCTAGCGGGGGCTTCAGCTCCTACAATGAGCAGTTCTTC. As protein: CASSPSGGFSSYNEQFF.

As regards this clonotype: Relative to the germline gene, one junction end is altered; a read error may explain this. The chain couples TRBV29-1 to TRBJ2-1, with D possibly TRBD2 on 6 matching bases. Germline lookup yields CDR1 SQVTM and CDR2 ANQGSEA. CDR3 length: 16 amino acids. As DNA, the CDR3 is TGCGGCGTTGTGGCGGGGTTCCGAAGCTCCTACAATGAGCAGTTCTTC. It is translated as CGVVAGFRSSYNEQFF.

The chain joins TRBV29-1 to TRBJ2-3; D may be TRBD1 (5 bases). With 2 bases removed from V and 3 bases from J, the gap between germline ends came to 15 bases. Per the germline V gene, CDR1 is SQVTM and CDR2 is ANQGSEA. The CDR3 contains 15 residues. CDR3: CSVEMRQIGTDTQYF. The CDR3 bases are TGCAGCGTTGAAATGCGACAGATTGGTACAGATACGCAGTATTTT.

The rearrangement uses TRBV12-3 or TRBV12-4 and TRBJ2-7; tentative D call: TRBD2 (6 bases). There are 18 residues in the CDR3. The germline V and J ends were trimmed by 6 bases and 3 bases, with 27 bases remaining between them. The CDR3 is CASSPKRSPSVSDYEQYF. The CDR3 bases are TGTGCCAGCAGCCCCAAACGGTCCCCTAGCGTGTCCGACTACGAGCAGTACTTC.

This clonotype turned up a few times. V usage is TRBV6-6 and J usage is TRBJ1-2; D is unresolved. CDR1 and CDR2 (germline): MNHNY, SVGAGI (reference sequence). The CDR3 length is 16 residues. Trimming removed 0 bases at V and 2 bases at J, with 13 bases between. The CDR3 loop reads CASSYSFLTGNYGYTF. The CDR3 DNA reads as TGTGCCAGCAGTTACTCTTTTCTGACGGGAAACTATGGCTACACCTTC.

The rearrangement links TRBV12-3 or TRBV12-4 to TRBJ2-7, with 7 bases lining up with TRBD1. The CDR3 covers 15 residues. The J segment lost 4 bases and the V segment lost 6 bases, leaving 12 bases of the junction unmatched. In DNA form, the CDR3 reads TGTGCCAGCAGCCTAAAAACAGGGGTTAGGTACGAGCAGTACTTC. Translated, it gives CASSLKTGVRYEQYF.

The chain has TRBV6-1 and TRBJ2-5; D uncertain. V shed 8 bases and J shed 2 bases, with 24 bases lying between them. This CDR3 has 17 amino acids. Germline CDR1 and CDR2: MNHNS and SASEGT. The DNA of the CDR3 is TGTGCCAGCTCAAGACCTTTTCGGGTTTTACTTCAAGAGACCCAGTACTTC. It yields the protein CASSRPFRVLLQETQYF.

This chain joins TRBV12-3 or TRBV12-4 and TRBJ2-7, with D tentatively TRBD2 (5 bases). The V gene lost 5 bases and the J gene lost 5 bases, with 16 bases spanning the gap. This CDR3 has 14 residues. The CDR3 region has the DNA TGTGCCAGCAGTAGCGTTCCTCCCGGGGACGAGCAGTACTTC. It yields the protein CASSSVPPGDEQYF.

This clonotype was seen a single time. The J gene is TRBJ2-5, the V gene TRBV7-2; no clear D. Between the trimmed V and J ends, which lost 1 base and 5 bases, there was a span of 14 bases. This CDR3 is 15 amino acids long. Germline CDR1 is SGHTA and CDR2 is FQGNSA. DNA of the CDR3: TGTGCCAGCAGCTTAGGAGGTTGGGAAAAGGAGACCCAGTACTTC. Its translation is CASSLGGWEKETQYF.

V gene TRBV19 combines with J gene TRBJ2-2; D might be TRBD1 or TRBD2, each matching 6 bases. Trimming took off 5 bases at V and 8 bases at J, with 12 bases between the two ends. The CDR3 is 13 residues long. CDR1 and CDR2 from the germline V gene are LNHDA and SQIVND (reference sequence). DNA of the CDR3: TGTGCCAGTAGTCCCCGGGGGCCAGGGGAGCTGTTTTTT. Translated: CASSPRGPGELFF.

The V and J genes are TRBV7-2 and TRBJ2-7, with D possibly matching TRBD1 (6 bases). With 4 bases removed from V and 3 bases from J, the gap between germline ends came to 13 bases. The CDR3 has 14 amino acids. Germline V CDR1 and CDR2: SGHTA, FQGNSA. DNA of the CDR3: TGTGCCAGCAGCTATACAGGGCTCAACTACGAGCAGTACTTC. Translating gives CASSYTGLNYEQYF.

This clonotype was counted only a few times. The genes are TRBV11-2 and TRBJ2-5, with 9 bases fitting TRBD1. Germline values: CDR1 SGHAT, CDR2 FQNNGV. The CDR3 is 13 residues long. Losses at the gene ends were 6 bases for V and 11 bases for J; bases not matched to a gene: 10. CDR3 nucleotides: TGTGCCAGCAGACAACAAATGGGGACAGGGCAGTACTTC. As protein: CASRQQMGTGQYF.